Presented here are 26 T cell receptor beta chains from one specimen sequenced in a study of T cell responses to AZD1222 COVID-19 vaccine. The table came from immunoSEQ multiplex PCR; TCRdb's copy has only in-frame clones and leaves some out. This table holds 85,000 to 90,000 clones, roughly 88% found once. The sequencing used peripheral blood, collected on day 0 of MenACWY control vaccination. The receptor set was obtained from an adult in good health.

V usage is TRBV20-1 and J usage is TRBJ1-5; TRBD1 aligns across 7 bases. Losses at the gene ends were 3 bases for V and 8 bases for J; bases not matched to a gene: 13. Looked up from germline, CDR1 is DFQATT and CDR2 is SNEGSKA (reference sequence). This CDR3 is 15 amino acids long. CDR3 sequence (DNA): TGCAGTGCTAGTCAATCACAGGGGCTTGGAGAGCCCCAGCATTTT. Encoded protein: CSASQSQGLGEPQHF.

The chain has TRBV19 and TRBJ1-5; D is possibly TRBD1 (6 bases). The length of the CDR3 is 13 residues. Trimming stripped 8 bases from V and 5 bases from J, with 13 bases between. Germline loops: CDR1 LNHDA, CDR2 SQIVND (reference sequence). For the CDR3, the DNA is TGTGCCAGTGAAGTGACAGGAGATCAGCCCCAGCATTTT. This translates into CASEVTGDQPQHF.

The count of this clone is one. The gene calls are TRBV7-2 and TRBJ2-7; D possibly corresponds to TRBD1 (6 bases). This CDR3 is 14 amino acids long. Per the germline V gene, CDR1 is SGHTA and CDR2 is FQGNSA. V lost 4 bases and J 3 bases, leaving 13 bases between the germline ends. The CDR3 DNA is TGTGCCAGCAGCTCAAATCAGGGGATCTACGAGCAGTACTTC. This encodes CASSSNQGIYEQYF.

This clone was found once. V usage is TRBV5-8 and J usage is TRBJ2-7; the D call may be TRBD1 or TRBD2 (5 bases each). This CDR3 has 13 residues. Germline values: CDR1 SGHTS, CDR2 YDEGEE. Trimming pared 4 bases from V and 3 bases from J, leaving 11 bases between. CDR3 nucleotide sequence: TGTGCCAGCAGCCCCGGGACCCTCTACGAGCAGTACTTC. This translates into CASSPGTLYEQYF.

The J gene is TRBJ2-5, the V gene TRBV9, with a tentative D call TRBD1 (6 bases). The germline V gene has CDR1 SGDLS and CDR2 YYNGEE. V was cut by 0 bases and J by 3 bases, with 9 bases left in between. The CDR3 loop spans 14 amino acids. The CDR3 DNA sequence: TGTGCCAGCAGCGTAGCGACAGGTGAAGAGACCCAGTACTTC. Translated: CASSVATGEETQYF.

The chain recombines TRBV30 with TRBJ2-2, with TRBD2 as a possible D gene (6 bases). V was trimmed by 8 bases and J by 6 bases, leaving 19 bases between them. The CDR3 totals 14 residues. Per germline, CDR1 GTSNPN and CDR2 SVGIG (reference sequence). CDR3 nucleotides: TGTGCCAGGGAGGTCGGGGTTCGGGCCGGGGAGCTGTTTTTT. Protein sequence: CAREVGVRAGELFF.

J is TRBJ2-7 and V is TRBV5-4; 11 bases are a match to TRBD1. The CDR3 covers 15 residues. Germline-derived CDR1 and CDR2 are SGHNT and YYREEE (reference sequence). Losses at the gene ends were 2 bases for V and 2 bases for J; bases not matched to a gene: 3. This CDR3 reads CASSFAGQGAYEQYF. The CDR3 DNA follows: TGTGCCAGCAGCTTTGCGGGACAGGGGGCCTACGAGCAGTACTTC.

This clone occurred once. This CDR3 is CSARKNTEAFF. Written as DNA, the CDR3 is TGCAGTGCTAGAAAGAACACTGAAGCTTTCTTT. The chain is built from TRBV20-1 and TRBJ1-1; the D is unclear. Deletions cut 2 bases from V and 1 base from J, with 2 bases between. CDR3 size: 11 residues. The germline V gene has CDR1 DFQATT and CDR2 SNEGSKA (reference sequence).

V usage is TRBV27 and J usage is TRBJ2-1; D ambiguous. This CDR3 contains 14 residues. V was trimmed by 5 bases and J by 8 bases, leaving 16 bases between them. From germline, CDR1 is MNHEY and CDR2 SMNVEV (reference sequence). CDR3 in DNA: TGTGCCAGCAGTCGGCGGCAAACAACTTATGAGCAGTTCTTC. Amino acid sequence: CASSRRQTTYEQFF.

The V gene is TRBV3-1 (or the pseudogene TRBV3-2), the J gene TRBJ2-5; a possible D gene is TRBD2 (7 bases). This CDR3 comprises 16 residues. The germline V and J ends were trimmed by 3 bases and 6 bases, with 20 bases remaining between them. Germline CDR1 LGHDT, CDR2 YNNKEL (reference sequence). CDR3: CASSHEGGLSIKTQYF. The CDR3 coding sequence is TGTGCCAGCAGCCATGAGGGGGGGCTGTCGATCAAGACCCAGTACTTC.

This chain links TRBV3-1 (or the pseudogene TRBV3-2) with TRBJ2-2, with 14 bases fitting TRBD2. Germline V gene data show CDR1 as LGHDT and CDR2 as YNNKEL (reference sequence). The CDR3 loop spans 16 amino acids. The J segment lost 7 bases and the V segment lost 1 base, leaving 2 bases of the junction unmatched. CDR3 loop: CASSQGLAGGHGELFF. Written as DNA, the CDR3 is TGTGCCAGCAGCCAAGGACTAGCGGGGGGGCACGGGGAGCTGTTTTTT.

The rearrangement uses TRBV18 and TRBJ2-3; D is unresolved. V was pared by 0 bases and J by 0 bases, with 10 bases between. Germline CDR1 reads KGHSH; CDR2 reads LQKENI. This CDR3 has 16 amino acids. CDR3: CASSPPAQASTDTQYF. The CDR3 DNA is TGTGCCAGCTCACCACCGGCCCAGGCCAGCACAGATACGCAGTATTTT.

This CDR3 is CASSTETANYGYTF. Written as DNA, the CDR3 is TGTGCCAGTAGTACGGAGACAGCTAACTATGGCTACACCTTC. J is TRBJ1-2 and V is TRBV19, with a possible D match to TRBD1 (5 bases). The germline V gene encodes CDR1 LNHDA and CDR2 SQIVND (reference sequence). The CDR3 is 14 amino acids. Trimming pared 4 bases from V and 0 bases from J, leaving 9 bases between.

The V call is TRBV5-4, the J call TRBJ2-7; tentatively, D is TRBD1 (8 bases). The CDR3 is made up of 15 amino acids. Germline V gives CDR1 SGHNT, CDR2 YYREEE (reference sequence). Between the trimmed V and J ends, which lost 0 bases and 1 base, there was a span of 11 bases. CDR3 residues: CASSLEQGGSYEQYF. The CDR3 DNA follows: TGTGCCAGCAGCTTGGAACAGGGGGGGTCCTACGAGCAGTACTTC.

This clone appeared a single time. J is TRBJ1-5 and V is TRBV6-1; D gene uncertain. Trimming removed 2 bases from V and 7 bases from J, with 9 bases in between. This CDR3 is 13 amino acids long. Germline CDR1 MNHNS, CDR2 SASEGT. The CDR3 spells CASSEMAGQPQHF. CDR3 nucleotides: TGTGCCAGCAGTGAAATGGCGGGACAGCCCCAGCATTTT.

The rearrangement uses TRBV7-9 and TRBJ1-4, with 7 positions matching TRBD1. The J segment lost 13 bases and the V segment lost 5 bases, leaving 13 bases of the junction unmatched. Germline-derived CDR1 and CDR2 are SEHNR and FQNEAQ (reference sequence). CDR3 length equals 14 residues. For the CDR3, the DNA is TGTGCCAGCAGCCTACAGACAGGGCGGGCCCCACTGTTTTTT. Protein sequence: CASSLQTGRAPLFF. Variable domain in full (rest from reference TRBV7-9 and TRBJ1-4): DTGVSQNPRHKITKRGQNVTFRCDPISEHNRLYWYRQTLGQGPEFLTYFQNEAQLEKSRLLSDRFSAERPKGSFSTLEIQRTEQGDSAMYLCASSLQTGRAPLFFGSGTQLSVL.

The chain employs TRBV2 and TRBJ1-1; a possible D gene is TRBD1 (6 bases). Germline CDR1 reads SNHLY; CDR2 reads FYNNEI. V lost 3 bases, J lost 1 base, and 9 bases lay in between. The CDR3 is 14 residues long. CDR3: CASSEKGENTEAFF. The CDR3 DNA follows: TGTGCCAGCAGTGAGAAGGGGGAGAACACTGAAGCTTTCTTT.

The gene calls are TRBV5-6 and TRBJ1-4, with D perhaps TRBD1 (5 bases). The CDR3 totals 14 residues. V shed 2 bases and J shed 8 bases, with 13 bases lying between them. The V gene's germline CDR1 is SGHDT and CDR2 YYEEEE. As DNA, the CDR3 is TGTGCCAGCAGCTTATGGGGGAGGGACGAAAAACTGTTTTTT. This gives the protein CASSLWGRDEKLFF.

V gene TRBV5-1 combines with J gene TRBJ1-2, with 8 bases fitting TRBD1. Germline V gene sequence: CDR1 SGHRS, CDR2 YFSETQ. V was clipped by 2 bases and J by 4 bases; unmatched bases: 10. The CDR3 is made up of 16 amino acids. CDR3 nucleotide sequence: TGCGCCAGCAGCTTAGCTCAGGGGGCAGACCTCTATGGCTACACCTTC. Protein sequence: CASSLAQGADLYGYTF.

CDR3 amino acids: CASSSPTGRVNTEAFF. The DNA for the CDR3 is TGCGCCAGCAGCTCTCCGACAGGGCGGGTGAACACTGAAGCTTTCTTT. The chain has TRBV5-1 and TRBJ1-1, with TRBD1 identical over 7 bases. The CDR3 has 16 residues. The ends lost 3 bases at V and 0 bases at J; junction bases unmatched: 8. Germline V gene sequence: CDR1 SGHRS, CDR2 YFSETQ.

This sequence joins TRBV5-1 and TRBJ2-7; 11 bases are shared with TRBD1. The CDR3 length is 14 residues. CDR1 and CDR2 (germline): SGHRS, YFSETQ. The junction had 3 bases not matched to a gene; V was cut back by 3 bases and J by 4 bases. CDR3 DNA: TGCGCCAGCAGCTCCGGGACAGGGGGTTACGAGCAGTACTTC. It is translated as CASSSGTGGYEQYF.

The genes are TRBV9 and TRBJ1-1, with 9 bases identical to TRBD1. Germline CDR1 reads SGDLS; CDR2 reads YYNGEE. With V trimmed by 1 base and J by 4 bases, 11 bases remained unmatched. The CDR3 extends over 17 amino acids. The CDR3: CASSVKGQGGGGTEAFF. CDR3 coding DNA: TGTGCCAGCAGCGTAAAGGGACAGGGAGGGGGTGGCACTGAAGCTTTCTTT.

In its sample, this clone was seen once. The chain recombines TRBV5-8 with TRBJ1-1; no clear D. CDR1 SGHTS and CDR2 YDEGEE come from the germline V gene. V lost 3 bases and J 0 bases, leaving 12 bases between the germline ends. CDR3 size: 15 residues. In DNA form, the CDR3 reads TGTGCCAGCAGCTCCGGGCATCGTATGAACACTGAAGCTTTCTTT. Encoded protein: CASSSGHRMNTEAFF.

This clone was detected only a few times. This rearrangement joins TRBV5-8 to TRBJ1-1; the D is unclear. CDR1 is SGHTS, CDR2 YDEGEE, per germline. The CDR3 runs 13 residues. The germline V and J ends were trimmed by 2 bases and 0 bases, with 5 bases remaining between them. CDR3 residues: CASSFAMNTEAFF. The CDR3 DNA sequence: TGTGCCAGCAGCTTTGCCATGAACACTGAAGCTTTCTTT. Full variable domain (missing parts from reference TRBV5-8 and TRBJ1-1): EAGVTQSPTHLIKTRGQQATLRCSPISGHTSVYWYQQALGLGLQFLLWYDEGEERNRGNFPPRFSGRQFPNYSSELNVNALELEDSALYLCASSFAMNTEAFFGQGTRLTVV.

About this clone: At one boundary the junction diverges from the germline segment, which might be a read error. This rearrangement joins TRBV5-4 to TRBJ2-6, with 7 positions matching TRBD2. CDR1 SGHNT and CDR2 YYREEE come from the germline V gene (reference sequence). CDR3 length: 14 amino acids. In DNA form, the CDR3 reads TGTGCCAGCAGCTTGGTGGGAGGGGACAACGTCCTGACTTTC. Translating gives CASSLVGGDNVLTF.

The sample holds one count of this clone. V and J are TRBV25-1 and TRBJ1-1; weak D call: TRBD1 (6 bases). The germline V gene encodes CDR1 MGHDK and CDR2 SYGVNS. The CDR3 is made up of 14 amino acids. Between the trimmed V and J ends, which lost 5 bases and 1 base, there was a span of 11 bases. The CDR3 region has the DNA TGTGCCAGCAGTCCCATGGGGGCGAACACTGAAGCTTTCTTT. It codes for CASSPMGANTEAFF. Based on the CDR3 plus reference TRBV25-1 and TRBJ1-1, the full variable domain is EADIYQTPRYLVIGTGKKITLECSQTMGHDKMYWYQQDPGMELHLIHYSYGVNSTEKGDLSSESTVSRIRTEHFPLTLESARPSHTSQYLCASSPMGANTEAFFGQGTRLTVV.